These 4 T cell receptor beta chains originate from one sample sequenced in a study of Ad26.COV2.S vaccination and SARS-CoV-2 variants. Assay: immunoSEQ multiplex PCR; the TCRdb copy retains only in-frame clones and omits some. This table holds around 140,000 clones, 70% to 90% found once. The sample here was peripheral blood, taken after recovery from COVID-19. These receptors came from a human donor who had recovered from COVID-19.

The J gene is TRBJ1-6, the V gene TRBV19, with D possibly TRBD1 on 5 matching bases. The CDR3 is made up of 13 amino acids. Germline V CDR1 and CDR2: LNHDA, SQIVND (reference sequence). V lost 4 bases to trimming and J lost 8 bases, with 9 bases between them. For the CDR3, the DNA is TGTGCCAGTAGTACTAGGGGCGATTCACCCCTCCACTTT. It codes for CASSTRGDSPLHF.

This clone was observed a few times. The rearrangement joins TRBV7-9 to TRBJ2-7; a weak D match, TRBD1 (6 bases). The germline V gene encodes CDR1 SEHNR and CDR2 FQNEAQ (reference sequence). V was trimmed by 8 bases and J by 6 bases, leaving 17 bases between them. The length of the CDR3 is 13 residues. The CDR3: CASGTRLGSEQYF. CDR3 DNA: TGTGCCAGCGGGACACGCCTCGGGTCCGAGCAGTACTTC.

V is TRBV6-5 and J is TRBJ1-2; 9 bases are a match to TRBD1. Germline trimming cut 6 bases from V and 7 bases from J; bases unmatched to any gene: 6. Germline CDR1 MNHEY, CDR2 SVGAGI. CDR3 size: 13 residues. The chain's CDR3 is CASSRDRASGYTF. The CDR3 bases are TGTGCCAGCAGCCGGGACAGGGCAAGTGGCTACACCTTC.

Only one count was recorded for this clone. The rearrangement joins TRBV7-9 to TRBJ2-1; 9 nucleotides line up with TRBD1. CDR1 is SEHNR and CDR2 is FQNEAQ in the germline V gene (reference sequence). J was trimmed by 6 bases and V by 5 bases; bases with no gene match: 11. The CDR3 is 16 residues long. CDR3: CASSPKTGGRVNEQFF. In DNA form, the CDR3 reads TGTGCCAGCAGCCCAAAAACAGGGGGCAGGGTCAATGAGCAGTTCTTC.